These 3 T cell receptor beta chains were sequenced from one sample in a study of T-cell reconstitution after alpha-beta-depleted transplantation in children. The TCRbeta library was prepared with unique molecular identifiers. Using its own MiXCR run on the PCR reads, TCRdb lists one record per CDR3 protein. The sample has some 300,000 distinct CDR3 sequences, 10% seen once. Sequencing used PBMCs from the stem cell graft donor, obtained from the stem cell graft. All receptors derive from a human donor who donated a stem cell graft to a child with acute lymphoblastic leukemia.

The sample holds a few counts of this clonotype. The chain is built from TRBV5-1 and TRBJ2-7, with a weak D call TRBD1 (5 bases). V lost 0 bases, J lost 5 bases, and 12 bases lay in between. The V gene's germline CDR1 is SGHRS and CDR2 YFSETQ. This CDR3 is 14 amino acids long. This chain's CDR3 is CASSLAAGFDEQYF. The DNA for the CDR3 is TGCGCCAGCAGCTTGGCAGCAGGGTTCGACGAGCAGTACTTC.

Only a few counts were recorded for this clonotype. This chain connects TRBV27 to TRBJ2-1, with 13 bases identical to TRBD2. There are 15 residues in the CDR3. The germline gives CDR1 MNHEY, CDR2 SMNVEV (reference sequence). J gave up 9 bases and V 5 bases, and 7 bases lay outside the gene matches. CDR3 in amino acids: CASSLGTSGKVEQFF. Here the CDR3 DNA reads TGTGCCAGCAGTCTCGGGACTAGCGGGAAGGTTGAGCAGTTCTTC.

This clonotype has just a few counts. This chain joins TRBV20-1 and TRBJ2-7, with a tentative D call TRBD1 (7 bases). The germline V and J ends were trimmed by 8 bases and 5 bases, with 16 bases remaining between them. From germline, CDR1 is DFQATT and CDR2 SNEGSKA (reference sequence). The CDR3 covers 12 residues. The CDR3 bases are TGCAGTCTCAACAGGGGCGGGGACGAGCAGTACTTC. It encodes CSLNRGGDEQYF.